The 24 T cell receptor beta chains below were found in one sample sequenced in a study of blood T cell repertoires in COVID-19. TCRdb's copy holds only in-frame clones and misses some; the assay was immunoSEQ multiplex PCR. This sample has about 180,000 clones, with roughly 87% found just once. Sequenced material: PBMCs or T cells enriched from blood (not recorded which). The receptors here all came from a woman in her thirties or forties with acute COVID-19.

The chain carries TRBV19 and TRBJ2-7; 14 positions match TRBD2. V lost 5 bases to trimming and J lost 2 bases; unmatched junction nucleotides: 5. This CDR3 contains 16 residues. Per the germline V gene, CDR1 is LNHDA and CDR2 is SQIVND (reference sequence). The CDR3 DNA sequence: TGTGCCAGTAGTGGACTAGCGGGAGGAGCTCCCTACGAGCAGTACTTC. It codes for CASSGLAGGAPYEQYF.

In this sample, this clone turned up a few times. The chain links TRBV29-1 to TRBJ1-1; 7 nucleotides align to TRBD1. The V gene's germline CDR1 is SQVTM and CDR2 ANQGSEA. V gave up 8 bases and J gave up 5 bases; unmatched junction bases: 5. There are 11 residues in the CDR3. The CDR3: CSPGTVTEAFF. Written as DNA, the CDR3 is TGCAGCCCGGGGACAGTTACTGAAGCTTTCTTT.

This clone was detected a few times. The chain combines TRBV7-9 with TRBJ1-2, with 9 bases aligning to TRBD1. The trim removed 4 bases at V and 14 bases at J, leaving 14 bases unmatched. CDR1 is SEHNR and CDR2 is FQNEAQ in the germline V gene (reference sequence). This CDR3 comprises 14 residues. For the CDR3, the DNA is TGTGCCAGCAGCTCCTCCGGGACAGGGATCTCGTGGACCTTC. It codes for CASSSSGTGISWTF.

The chain uses TRBV7-9 and TRBJ2-3; 7 bases line up with TRBD2. Per the germline V gene, CDR1 is SEHNR and CDR2 is FQNEAQ (reference sequence). The trim removed 2 bases at V and 5 bases at J, leaving 7 bases unmatched. CDR3 size: 15 residues. CDR3: CASSLTGGVVDTQYF. The CDR3 coding sequence is TGTGCCAGCAGCTTAACGGGAGGCGTTGTAGATACGCAGTATTTT.

This sequence joins TRBV4-1 and TRBJ2-7; perhaps TRBD1 as D (6 bases). Germline V gene data show CDR1 as MGHRA and CDR2 as YSYEKL. There are 15 residues in the CDR3. V was clipped by 3 bases and J by 3 bases, with 15 bases between them. The CDR3 nucleotides read TGCGCCAGCAGCCAGACCGACAGGCGCGGCTACGAGCAGTACTTC. Translated: CASSQTDRRGYEQYF.

V is TRBV18 and J is TRBJ1-1; TRBD1 is a possible D gene (6 bases). V was pared by 2 bases and J by 1 base, with 11 bases between. Per germline, CDR1 KGHSH and CDR2 LQKENI. The CDR3 has 15 amino acids. The CDR3 coding sequence is TGTGCCAGCTCACCAGACAGGCTGGGGAACACTGAAGCTTTCTTT. Translated: CASSPDRLGNTEAFF.

The chain links TRBV28 to TRBJ2-3; 12 nucleotides agree with TRBD2. CDR3 size: 16 residues. From germline, CDR1 is MDHEN and CDR2 SYDVKM. J lost 5 bases, V lost 3 bases, and 6 bases had no gene match. CDR3 sequence (DNA): TGTGCCAGCAGTTTGCTAGCGGGGGGGCCGGGAGATACGCAGTATTTT. Translating it yields CASSLLAGGPGDTQYF. Complete variable domain (other parts from reference TRBV28 and TRBJ2-3): DVKVTQSSRYLVKRTGEKVFLECVQDMDHENMFWYRQDPGLGLRLIYFSYDVKMKEKGDIPEGYSVSREKKERFSLILESASTNQTSMYLCASSLLAGGPGDTQYFGPGTRLTVL.

CDR3 protein: CASSLGAVSSYNSPLHF. The CDR3 DNA reads as TGTGCCAGCAGCTTGGGGGCGGTGAGCTCCTATAATTCACCCCTCCACTTT. The V call is TRBV7-8, the J call TRBJ1-6, with a weak D call TRBD1 (6 bases). CDR1 and CDR2 from the germline V gene are SGHVS and FQNEAQ. CDR3 length: 17 amino acids. Trimming removed 3 bases at V and 0 bases at J, with 12 bases between.

This clone appeared a single time. This chain connects TRBV2 to TRBJ1-2; a possible D gene is TRBD1 (5 bases). Trimming removed 6 bases at V and 9 bases at J, with 11 bases between. The germline gives CDR1 SNHLY, CDR2 FYNNEI. This CDR3 contains 11 residues. CDR3 in DNA: TGTGCCAGCAGCTTAGACAGTCGCTACACCTTC. Translating it yields CASSLDSRYTF.

The chain has TRBV5-6 and TRBJ1-4; D gene uncertain. Per germline, CDR1 SGHDT and CDR2 YYEEEE. V lost 4 bases, J lost 7 bases, and 14 bases lay in between. The CDR3 runs to 14 residues. The CDR3 protein is CASSLRTTGEKLFF. The CDR3 DNA reads as TGTGCCAGCAGCCTCAGGACTACGGGTGAAAAACTGTTTTTT.

The chain recombines TRBV2 with TRBJ1-5; 9 bases are a match to TRBD1. The CDR3 loop spans 17 amino acids. J gave up 2 bases and V 5 bases, and 10 bases lay outside the gene matches. Germline V gene lookup returns CDR1 SNHLY and CDR2 FYNNEI. CDR3: CASSKEQGAGGNQPQHF. For the CDR3, the DNA is TGTGCCAGCAGTAAAGAACAGGGGGCTGGGGGCAATCAGCCCCAGCATTTT.

V is TRBV7-9 and J is TRBJ1-6; D is possibly TRBD1 (6 bases). Deletions cut 7 bases from V and 9 bases from J, with 16 bases between. The germline V gene encodes CDR1 SEHNR and CDR2 FQNEAQ (reference sequence). The CDR3 sequence is 14 residues long. The DNA for the CDR3 is TGTGCCAGCACCAAAGCGGCAGGGGTTTCACCCCTCCACTTT. Translated: CASTKAAGVSPLHF.

The CDR3 spells CASSLRGGVVEQYF. DNA for the CDR3: TGTGCCAGCAGTTTACGCGGGGGGGTGGTCGAGCAGTACTTC. The V and J genes are TRBV28 and TRBJ2-7; TRBD2 agrees at 9 bases. Per germline, CDR1 MDHEN and CDR2 SYDVKM. V lost 2 bases, J lost 6 bases, and 5 bases stayed unmatched. The CDR3 has 14 residues.

The V call is TRBV28, the J call TRBJ1-6; D call uncertain. This CDR3 region has 16 residues. The V and J ends lost 3 bases and 9 bases respectively, with 18 bases between them. Germline values: CDR1 MDHEN, CDR2 SYDVKM. DNA of the CDR3: TGTGCCAGCAGTTTTAAGGCCTCCTCAGGAGGTTCACCCCTCCACTTT. It encodes CASSFKASSGGSPLHF.

The rearrangement uses TRBV29-1 and TRBJ2-7, with 11 bases that match TRBD1. This CDR3 is built from 13 residues. CDR1 SQVTM and CDR2 ANQGSEA come from the germline V gene. J was trimmed by 7 bases and V by 3 bases; bases with no gene match: 5. CDR3 nucleotide sequence: TGCAGCGTTGAGGGGGACAGGGGGTGGGAGCAGTACTTC. Its translation: CSVEGDRGWEQYF.

The CDR3, as DNA: TGTGCCAGCAGCTCTAAGCGGGACTCCTACGAGCAGTACTTC. This encodes CASSSKRDSYEQYF. The chain joins TRBV5-5 to TRBJ2-7; 7 nucleotides agree with TRBD2. V shed 3 bases and J 0 bases; nucleotides not matched to a gene: 3. The CDR3 sequence is 14 residues long. The germline CDR1 and CDR2 sequences are SGHKS and YYEKEE (reference sequence).

The V gene is TRBV30, the J gene TRBJ2-1, with TRBD1 matching over 7 bases. In germline, CDR1 is GTSNPN, CDR2 SVGIG (reference sequence). J gave up 4 bases and V 5 bases, and 2 bases lay outside the gene matches. The CDR3 loop spans 12 amino acids. The chain's CDR3 is CAWGDSYNEQFF. The CDR3 DNA follows: TGTGCCTGGGGGGACAGTTACAATGAGCAGTTCTTC.

The V call is TRBV6-5, the J call TRBJ1-1, with D uncertain. The CDR3 runs 15 residues. Germline V gene lookup returns CDR1 MNHEY and CDR2 SVGAGI. The V end was cut by 5 bases, the J end by 5 bases, with 18 bases between. This CDR3 reads CASSPSGSDSTEAFF. The CDR3, as DNA: TGTGCCAGCAGTCCTAGCGGGTCTGATTCTACTGAAGCTTTCTTT.

The J gene is TRBJ2-7, the V gene TRBV30; 9 nucleotides match TRBD1. V was clipped by 0 bases and J by 5 bases; unmatched bases: 8. The CDR3 is 15 residues long. Germline values: CDR1 GTSNPN, CDR2 SVGIG (reference sequence). Written as DNA, the CDR3 is TGTGCCTGGAGTGTACGGGGGACAGGGTACAACGAGCAGTACTTC. This sequence encodes CAWSVRGTGYNEQYF.

The chain carries TRBV30 and TRBJ2-1; the match to TRBD2 covers 7 bases. The CDR3 consists of 15 residues. The V and J ends lost 4 bases and 0 bases, in that order; junction bases with no gene match: 6. Per the germline V gene, CDR1 is GTSNPN and CDR2 is SVGIG (reference sequence). The CDR3 DNA sequence: TGTGCCTGGACCCCCTTAGCGGGCTCCTACAATGAGCAGTTCTTC. Its protein product is CAWTPLAGSYNEQFF.

The chain couples TRBV4-1 to TRBJ2-1, with 8 positions matching TRBD2. This CDR3 region has 14 residues. Germline assignment: CDR1 MGHRA and CDR2 YSYEKL. V was clipped by 4 bases and J by 8 bases; unmatched bases: 7. This chain's CDR3 is CASSPPGLADEQFF. The CDR3 DNA reads as TGCGCCAGCAGCCCGCCCGGACTAGCTGATGAGCAGTTCTTC.

The V gene is TRBV30, the J gene TRBJ2-6, with 11 bases identical to TRBD1. CDR1 is GTSNPN and CDR2 is SVGIG in the germline V gene (reference sequence). Germline trimming cut 1 base from V and 4 bases from J; bases unmatched to any gene: 9. This CDR3 has 18 amino acids. The CDR3 spells CAWSAPGQGVPGANVLTF. CDR3 DNA: TGTGCCTGGAGTGCGCCGGGACAGGGGGTACCGGGGGCCAACGTCCTGACTTTC.

The J gene is TRBJ2-7, the V gene TRBV2; tentatively, D is TRBD2 (7 bases). CDR1 is SNHLY and CDR2 is FYNNEI in the germline V gene. Trimming cost V 4 bases and J 5 bases, with 12 bases left between them. This CDR3 region has 13 residues. The chain's CDR3 is CASSVFGGHEQYF. CDR3 DNA sequence: TGTGCCAGCAGTGTTTTCGGGGGGCACGAGCAGTACTTC.

The genes are TRBV2 and TRBJ2-6; D is perhaps TRBD2 (5 bases). CDR3 size: 15 residues. CDR1 is SNHLY and CDR2 is FYNNEI in the germline V gene. The V and J ends lost 3 bases and 0 bases respectively, with 6 bases between them. This CDR3 reads CASSEDFSGANVLTF. As DNA, the CDR3 is TGTGCCAGCAGTGAGGACTTCTCTGGGGCCAACGTCCTGACTTTC.